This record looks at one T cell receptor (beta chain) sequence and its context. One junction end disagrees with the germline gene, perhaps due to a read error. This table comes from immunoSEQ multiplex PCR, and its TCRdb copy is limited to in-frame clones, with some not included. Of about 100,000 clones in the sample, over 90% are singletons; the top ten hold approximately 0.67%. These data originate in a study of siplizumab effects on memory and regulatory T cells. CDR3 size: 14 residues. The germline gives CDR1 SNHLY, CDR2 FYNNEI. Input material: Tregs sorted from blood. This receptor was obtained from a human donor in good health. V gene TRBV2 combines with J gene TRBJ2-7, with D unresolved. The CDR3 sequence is CASSGIPLSFEQYF. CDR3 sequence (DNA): TGTGCCAGCAGTGGTATCCCCCTATCCTTCGAGCAGTACTTC.